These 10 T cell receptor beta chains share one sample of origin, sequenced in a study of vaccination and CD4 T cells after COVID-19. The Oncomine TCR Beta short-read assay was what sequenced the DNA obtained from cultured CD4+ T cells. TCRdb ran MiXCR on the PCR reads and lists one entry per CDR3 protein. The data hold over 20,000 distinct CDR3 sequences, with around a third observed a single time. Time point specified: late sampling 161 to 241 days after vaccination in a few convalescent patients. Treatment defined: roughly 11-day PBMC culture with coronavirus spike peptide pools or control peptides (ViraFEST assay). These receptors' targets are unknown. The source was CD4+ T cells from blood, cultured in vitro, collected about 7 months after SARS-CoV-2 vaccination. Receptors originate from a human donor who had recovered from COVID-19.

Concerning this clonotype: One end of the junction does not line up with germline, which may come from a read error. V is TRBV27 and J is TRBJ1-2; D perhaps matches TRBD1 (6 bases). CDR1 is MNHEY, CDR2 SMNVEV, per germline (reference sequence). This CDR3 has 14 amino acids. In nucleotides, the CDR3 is TGTGCCAGCAGTTCCCTATCTGGACAGTCTTACGCCAGCTTC. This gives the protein CASSSLSGQSYASF.

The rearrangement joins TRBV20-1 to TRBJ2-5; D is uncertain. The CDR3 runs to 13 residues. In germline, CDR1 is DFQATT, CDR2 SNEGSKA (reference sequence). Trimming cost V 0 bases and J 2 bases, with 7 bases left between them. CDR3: CSARDADQETQYF. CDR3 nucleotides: TGCAGTGCTAGAGATGCGGATCAAGAGACCCAGTACTTC.

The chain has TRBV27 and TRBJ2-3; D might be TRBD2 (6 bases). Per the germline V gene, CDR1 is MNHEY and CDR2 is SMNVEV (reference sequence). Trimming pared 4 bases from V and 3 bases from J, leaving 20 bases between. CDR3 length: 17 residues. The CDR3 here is CASSSFRAGKWTDTQYF. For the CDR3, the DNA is TGTGCCAGCAGTTCTTTCCGTGCGGGAAAATGGACAGATACGCAGTATTTT.

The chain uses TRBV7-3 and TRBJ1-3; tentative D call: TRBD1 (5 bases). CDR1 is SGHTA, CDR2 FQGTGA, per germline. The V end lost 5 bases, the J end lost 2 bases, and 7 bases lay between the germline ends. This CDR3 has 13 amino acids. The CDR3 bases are TGTGCCAGCAGCGCCAGGGCTGGAAACACCATATATTTT. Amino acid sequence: CASSARAGNTIYF.

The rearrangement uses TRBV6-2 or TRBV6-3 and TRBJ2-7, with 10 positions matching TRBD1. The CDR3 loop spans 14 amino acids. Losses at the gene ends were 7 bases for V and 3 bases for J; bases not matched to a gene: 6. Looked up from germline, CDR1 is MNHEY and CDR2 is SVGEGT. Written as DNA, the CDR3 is TGTGCCAGCACCCGACAGGGGGCAATCTACGAGCAGTACTTC. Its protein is CASTRQGAIYEQYF.

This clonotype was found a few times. This CDR3 reads CSARDGRESTDTQYF. For the CDR3, the DNA is TGCAGTGCTAGAGATGGGCGGGAGTCGACAGATACGCAGTATTTT. The V gene is TRBV20-1, the J gene TRBJ2-3; 7 positions agree with TRBD2. Germline V lookup: CDR1 DFQATT, CDR2 SNEGSKA (reference sequence). With V trimmed by 0 bases and J by 3 bases, 6 bases remained unmatched. The CDR3 runs 15 residues.

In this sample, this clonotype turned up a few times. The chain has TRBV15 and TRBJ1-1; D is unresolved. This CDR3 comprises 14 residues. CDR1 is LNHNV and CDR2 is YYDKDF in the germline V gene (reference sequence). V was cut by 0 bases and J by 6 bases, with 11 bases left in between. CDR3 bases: TGTGCCACCAGCAGAGACCCATCGTTGCCTGAAGCTTTCTTT. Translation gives CATSRDPSLPEAFF.

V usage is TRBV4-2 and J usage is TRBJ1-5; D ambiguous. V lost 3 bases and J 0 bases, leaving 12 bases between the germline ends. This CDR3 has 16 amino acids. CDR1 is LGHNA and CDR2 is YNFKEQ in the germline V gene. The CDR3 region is CASSHAYGVSNQPQHF. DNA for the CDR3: TGTGCCAGCAGCCATGCCTATGGAGTTAGCAATCAGCCCCAGCATTTT.

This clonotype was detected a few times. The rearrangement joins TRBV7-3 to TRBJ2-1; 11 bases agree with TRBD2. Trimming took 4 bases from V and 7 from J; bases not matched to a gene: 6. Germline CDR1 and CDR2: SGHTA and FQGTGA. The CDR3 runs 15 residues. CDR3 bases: TGTGCCAGCAGCTCGTCTAGCGGGAGGAAGAATGAGCAGTTCTTC. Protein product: CASSSSSGRKNEQFF.

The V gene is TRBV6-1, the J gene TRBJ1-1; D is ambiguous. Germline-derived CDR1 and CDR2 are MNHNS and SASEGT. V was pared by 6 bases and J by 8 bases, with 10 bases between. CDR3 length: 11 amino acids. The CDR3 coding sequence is TGTGCCAGCAGCCGAGGGCAAGAAGCTTTCTTT. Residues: CASSRGQEAFF.